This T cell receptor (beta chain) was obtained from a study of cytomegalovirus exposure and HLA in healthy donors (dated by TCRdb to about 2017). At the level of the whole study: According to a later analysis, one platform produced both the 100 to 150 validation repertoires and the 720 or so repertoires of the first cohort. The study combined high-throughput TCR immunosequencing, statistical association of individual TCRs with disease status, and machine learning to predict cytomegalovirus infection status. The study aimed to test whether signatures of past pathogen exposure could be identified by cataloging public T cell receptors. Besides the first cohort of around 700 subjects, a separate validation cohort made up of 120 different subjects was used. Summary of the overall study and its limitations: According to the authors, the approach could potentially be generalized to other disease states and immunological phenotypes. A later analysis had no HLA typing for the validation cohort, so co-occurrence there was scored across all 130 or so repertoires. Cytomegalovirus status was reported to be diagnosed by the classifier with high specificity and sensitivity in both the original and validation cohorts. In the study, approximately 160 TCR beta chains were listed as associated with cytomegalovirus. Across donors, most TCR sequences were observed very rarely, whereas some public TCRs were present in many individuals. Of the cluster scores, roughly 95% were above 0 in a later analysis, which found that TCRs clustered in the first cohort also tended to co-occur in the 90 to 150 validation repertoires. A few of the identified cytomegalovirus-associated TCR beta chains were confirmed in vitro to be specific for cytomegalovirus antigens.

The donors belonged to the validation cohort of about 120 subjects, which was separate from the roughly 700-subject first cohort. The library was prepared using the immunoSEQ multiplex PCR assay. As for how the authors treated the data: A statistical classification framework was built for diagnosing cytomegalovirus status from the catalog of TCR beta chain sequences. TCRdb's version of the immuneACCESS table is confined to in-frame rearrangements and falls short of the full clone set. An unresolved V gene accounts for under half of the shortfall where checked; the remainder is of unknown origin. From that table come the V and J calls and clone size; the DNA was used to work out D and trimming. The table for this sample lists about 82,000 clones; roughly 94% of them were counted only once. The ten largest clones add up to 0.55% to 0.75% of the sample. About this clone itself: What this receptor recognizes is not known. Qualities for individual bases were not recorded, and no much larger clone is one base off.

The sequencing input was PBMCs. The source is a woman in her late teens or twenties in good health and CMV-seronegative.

CDR3 protein: CASSSGQGLNTEAFF. The nucleotide sequence reads as follows: TGTGCCAGCAGCTCAGGACAGGGTTTGAACACTGAAGCTTTCTTT. The chain is assembled from TRBV5-4 and TRBJ1-1; the central 8 bases match TRBD1. From the germline V gene (reference sequence), CDR1 is SGHNT and CDR2 is YYREEE. From the cysteine up to the phenylalanine, the CDR3 has a length of 15 residues. Just the 45-base CDR3 DNA is kept, in frame starting at base 1. Unmatched junction bases come to 4, with V trimmed by 3 bases and J by 0 bases.